This T cell receptor beta chain stems from a study of cytomegalovirus exposure and HLA in healthy donors. General study results and limits: It is likely that the observed cluster of highly shared sequence variants was a sequencing artifact.

On this clone itself: The target antigen is unknown.

The PCR made use of 60 Vbeta and 13 Jbeta primers. Sequencing used immunoSEQ multiplex PCR; TCRdb keeps in-frame clones, though not all of them. The data show approximately 150,000 clones, about 65% seen once. CDR1 and CDR2 (germline): SGHRS, YFSETQ. The CDR3 has 15 amino acids. V gave up 0 bases and J gave up 0 bases, with 7 bases separating them. The chain links TRBV5-1 to TRBJ2-1; D not resolved. Sequencing was carried out using PBMCs. This receptor was obtained from a woman aged 25 to 39 in good health and CMV-seronegative. The DNA for the CDR3 is TGCGCCAGCAGCTTGGGTCCGAGCTCCTACAATGAGCAGTTCTTC. It specifies CASSLGPSSYNEQFF.